Sequencing of this T cell receptor (beta chain) was carried out in a study of glioma-infiltrating T cells after dendritic cell vaccination. CDR1 SGHNT and CDR2 YYREEE come from the germline V gene (reference sequence). The trim removed 4 bases at V and 4 bases at J, leaving 14 bases unmatched. This CDR3 is 18 amino acids long. Sequencing used immunoSEQ multiplex PCR; TCRdb keeps in-frame clones, though not all of them. The sample holds roughly 70,000 clones, roughly 87% seen once. This sequence was found in a human donor with glioblastoma. Sequenced here: blood, sampled before dendritic cell vaccination. The rearrangement links TRBV5-4 to TRBJ2-6; 7 nucleotides line up with TRBD1. The CDR3 region is CASSPTGTRPPGANVLTF. DNA of the CDR3: TGTGCCAGCAGCCCGACAGGGACCCGCCCCCCCGGGGCCAACGTCCTGACTTTC. Filled out from reference TRBV5-4 and TRBJ2-6, the complete variable domain reads ETGVTQSPTHLIKTRGQQVTLRCSSQSGHNTVSWYQQALGQGPQFIFQYYREEENGRGNFPPRFSGLQFPNYSSELNVNALELDDSALYLCASSPTGTRPPGANVLTFGAGSRLTVL.